The clone carrying this TCR beta chain has a handful of counts. What it binds is not known. Germline-derived CDR1 and CDR2 are MGHRA and YSYEKL. J gave up 1 base and V 4 bases, and 5 bases lay outside the gene matches. This CDR3 comprises 16 residues. The TCR beta libraries were generated through quantitative 5'-RACE incorporating molecular barcodes. TCRdb used MiXCR to reprocess the 5' RACE reads, holding one entry per CDR3 protein. The profile shows about 210,000 distinct CDR3 sequences, approximately 7.4% of them singletons. These data belong to a study of CD8 T cells in ankylosing spondylitis. Study observations and caveats: In peripheral blood, disease-linked CD8+ clones occurred at relatively low frequencies. What appeared characteristic of ankylosing spondylitis blood was a TCR beta motif of eight highly homologous variants. Clones linked to disease were reported to show significant enrichment in matched ankylosing spondylitis synovial fluid.

The rearrangement uses TRBV4-1 and TRBJ2-2, with 8 bases lining up with TRBD1. Sequencing was done on a sample of blood, either unsorted or a sorted T cell fraction (not recorded which). This TCR was sampled from a male donor with ankylosing spondylitis. The CDR3 coding sequence is TGCGCCAGCAGCCTTCGGGACAGGCGGAACACCGGGGAGCTGTTTTTT. It is translated as CASSLRDRRNTGELFF.